A single T cell receptor beta chain is shown here with its context. These data are taken from a study of cytomegalovirus exposure and HLA in healthy donors. V was shortened by 1 base and J by 7 bases, with 11 bases between the two germline ends. Germline V CDR1 and CDR2: MNHNY, SVGAGI (reference sequence). The CDR3 length is 15 residues. The study ran its PCR with 60 Vbeta and 13 Jbeta primers. Sequencing used immunoSEQ multiplex PCR; TCRdb keeps in-frame clones, though not all of them. The repertoire includes roughly 88,000 clones, approximately 70% of them detected once, and under 3% sits in the top ten.

Material for sequencing was PBMCs. The TCR was taken from a man aged 45-65 years in good health and CMV-seronegative. J is TRBJ1-6 and V is TRBV6-6, with D maybe TRBD1 (5 bases). Written as DNA, the CDR3 is TGTGCCAGCAGTTACTATCAGGGTTACAATTCACCCCTCCACTTT. The encoded protein is CASSYYQGYNSPLHF.